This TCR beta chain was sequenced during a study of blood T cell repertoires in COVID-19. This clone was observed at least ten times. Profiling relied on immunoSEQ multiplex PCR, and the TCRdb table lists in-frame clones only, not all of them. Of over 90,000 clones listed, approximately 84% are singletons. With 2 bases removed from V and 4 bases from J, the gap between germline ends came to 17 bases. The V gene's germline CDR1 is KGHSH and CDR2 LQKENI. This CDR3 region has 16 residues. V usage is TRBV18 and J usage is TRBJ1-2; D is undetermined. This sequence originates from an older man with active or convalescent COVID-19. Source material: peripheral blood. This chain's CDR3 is CASSPSHGEGPYGYTF. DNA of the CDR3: TGTGCCAGCTCACCATCTCACGGGGAAGGCCCCTATGGCTACACCTTC.